This passage covers 15 T cell receptor beta chains from one sample sequenced in a study of blood T cells in healthy people across ages. A second PCR of about 6 to 11 cycles used a sample-barcoded 5' primer and a J-beta primer mix. TCRdb reanalysed the 5' RACE reads using MiXCR and keeps one entry per CDR3 protein. The sample has roughly 2 million distinct CDR3 sequences; around 50% are singletons. Specimen: blood. These receptors all come from a woman in her thirties or forties in good health.

This clonotype has only a few counts. The chain joins TRBV4-3 to TRBJ2-1; tentatively, D is TRBD1 (5 bases). The assigned J gene may be wrong: the sequence end matches TRBJ2-7 better. The germline CDR1 and CDR2 sequences are LGHNA and YSLEER. CDR3 size: 15 residues. Here the CDR3 DNA reads TGCGCCAGCAGCCAAGAGGGGCAGAGTCACAATGAGCAGTACTTC. Translating it yields CASSQEGQSHNEQYF.

The rearrangement uses TRBV10-3 and TRBJ2-1; perhaps TRBD2 as D (5 bases). The J call could be wrong; TRBJ2-7 is a better fit for the DNA end. This CDR3 region has 14 residues. CDR1 is ENHRY and CDR2 is SYGVKD in the germline V gene. The DNA for the CDR3 is TGTGCCATCAGCAGCAGCCCCGACTACAATGAGCAGTACTTC. It specifies CAISSSPDYNEQYF.

This chain connects TRBV6-6 to TRBJ2-4, with 11 bases matching TRBD2. This CDR3 is 15 amino acids long. Trimming at V came to 2 bases and at J to 13 bases, leaving 10 bases not matched to a gene. CDR1 and CDR2 (germline): MNHNY, SVGAGI (reference sequence). The CDR3 region is CASSYVSGGAGEQYF. CDR3 nucleotides: TGTGCCAGCAGTTACGTTAGCGGGGGGGCTGGAGAGCAGTACTTC.

The chain has TRBV6-6 and TRBJ1-2; D is unclear. Germline CDR1 and CDR2: MNHNY and SVGAGI (reference sequence). CDR3 length: 14 residues. The V and J ends lost 0 bases and 2 bases respectively, with 7 bases between them. The CDR3 sequence: CASSYSKQNYGYTF. CDR3 coding DNA: TGTGCCAGCAGTTACTCGAAACAGAACTATGGCTACACCTTC.

There are many counts of this clonotype. The CDR3 DNA is TGTGCCAGCAGCGTAGCTCGGCGGGCGGTCACCAATGAGCAGTTCTTC. Its translation is CASSVARRAVTNEQFF. The chain combines TRBV9 with TRBJ2-1; D perhaps matches TRBD2 (5 bases). The CDR3 extends over 16 amino acids. Germline CDR1 reads SGDLS; CDR2 reads YYNGEE. The V gene lost 0 bases and the J gene lost 6 bases, with 16 bases spanning the gap.

This chain connects TRBV11-3 to TRBJ2-5, with 7 bases fitting TRBD1. CDR1 is SGHNT and CDR2 is YENEEA in the germline V gene. This CDR3 has 16 amino acids. Unmatched junction bases numbered 14, after V lost 5 bases and J lost 5 bases. The CDR3, as DNA: TGTGCCAGCAGCACTAGGGAGCTACAGGGGCGGGAGACCCAGTACTTC. It translates to CASSTRELQGRETQYF.

The chain combines TRBV28 with TRBJ2-5; D gene ambiguous. V lost 6 bases and J lost 3, with 17 bases in between. This CDR3 has 15 amino acids. Germline CDR1 MDHEN, CDR2 SYDVKM. The CDR3 DNA reads as TGTGCCAGCAGCCCATCGCTATTGGCGGAAGAGACCCAGTACTTC. This encodes CASSPSLLAEETQYF. The full variable domain, its missing parts supplied by reference TRBV28 and TRBJ2-5, is DVKVTQSSRYLVKRTGEKVFLECVQDMDHENMFWYRQDPGLGLRLIYFSYDVKMKEKGDIPEGYSVSREKKERFSLILESASTNQTSMYLCASSPSLLAEETQYFGPGTRLLVL.

The rearrangement joins TRBV20-1 to TRBJ2-1; the D is unclear. Looked up from germline, CDR1 is DFQATT and CDR2 is SNEGSKA (reference sequence). The V end was cut by 5 bases, the J end by 6 bases, with 17 bases between. The CDR3 is 14 amino acids. The CDR3 bases are TGCAGTGCTGAAGGACCTTGGGCCTCCAATGAGCAGTTCTTC. It yields the protein CSAEGPWASNEQFF.

Only a few counts were recorded for this clonotype. The chain employs TRBV20-1 and TRBJ2-4; D is undetermined. CDR1 is DFQATT and CDR2 is SNEGSKA in the germline V gene (reference sequence). The CDR3 loop spans 13 amino acids. V dropped 7 bases and J dropped 7 bases, with 17 bases sitting between them. The CDR3 DNA reads as TGCAGTGGGGTTACGGCGAGGAATAACATTCAGTACTTC. Translating it yields CSGVTARNNIQYF.

The rearrangement joins TRBV7-2 to TRBJ2-1; tentatively, D is TRBD2 (6 bases). V was trimmed by 2 bases and J by 10 bases, leaving 12 bases between them. Germline CDR1 and CDR2: SGHTA and FQGNSA. The CDR3 runs to 13 residues. CDR3 residues: CASSLRTTREQFF. The CDR3 DNA follows: TGTGCCAGCAGCTTAAGAACGACTAGGGAGCAGTTCTTC.

The chain uses TRBV24-1 and TRBJ2-5; tentative D call: TRBD1 (5 bases). V lost 1 base and J 2 bases, leaving 13 bases between the germline ends. The CDR3 length is 16 residues. In germline, CDR1 is KGHDR, CDR2 SFDVKD. As DNA, the CDR3 is TGTGCCACCAGTGATTTTGGGCAGGGAACTCAAGAGACCCAGTACTTC. It translates to CATSDFGQGTQETQYF.

This clonotype was recorded a few times. In DNA, the CDR3 is TGCGCCAGCAGCCAAACCGGGAGGGACAGGGGAATCTACGAGCAGTACTTC. It translates to CASSQTGRDRGIYEQYF. The genes are TRBV4-3 and TRBJ2-7; 10 bases agree with TRBD1. Germline V lookup: CDR1 LGHNA, CDR2 YSLEER. The CDR3 sequence is 17 residues long. Trimming at V came to 2 bases and at J to 3 bases, leaving 10 bases not matched to a gene.

This rearrangement joins TRBV29-1 to TRBJ1-2; D might be TRBD1 (5 bases). The V gene lost 6 bases and the J gene lost 8 bases, with 16 bases spanning the gap. In germline, CDR1 is SQVTM, CDR2 ANQGSEA. This CDR3 contains 12 residues. CDR3 region: CSVIGGEGGYTF. DNA for the CDR3: TGCAGCGTGATCGGGGGAGAAGGAGGCTACACCTTC.

CDR3 DNA: TGTGCCAGCAGCCAAGGAAGTGTGGGCTACGAGCAGTACTTC. As protein: CASSQGSVGYEQYF. The chain links TRBV3-1 to TRBJ2-7; D call uncertain. The ends were cut back, 1 base at V and 3 bases at J, with 10 bases in the middle. The germline V gene encodes CDR1 LGHDT and CDR2 YNNKEL (reference sequence). There are 14 residues in the CDR3.

This chain connects TRBV28 to TRBJ2-1, with a tentative D call TRBD2 (5 bases). Trimming removed 5 bases at V and 5 bases at J, with 22 bases between. There are 17 residues in the CDR3. Per germline, CDR1 MDHEN and CDR2 SYDVKM. The CDR3 coding sequence is TGTGCCAGCAGTCCCCCGGTGAGGACTTGGCTAGACAATGAGCAGTTCTTC. As protein: CASSPPVRTWLDNEQFF. The variable domain in full, with the rest retrieved from reference TRBV28 and TRBJ2-1, is DVKVTQSSRYLVKRTGEKVFLECVQDMDHENMFWYRQDPGLGLRLIYFSYDVKMKEKGDIPEGYSVSREKKERFSLILESASTNQTSMYLCASSPPVRTWLDNEQFFGPGTRLTVL.